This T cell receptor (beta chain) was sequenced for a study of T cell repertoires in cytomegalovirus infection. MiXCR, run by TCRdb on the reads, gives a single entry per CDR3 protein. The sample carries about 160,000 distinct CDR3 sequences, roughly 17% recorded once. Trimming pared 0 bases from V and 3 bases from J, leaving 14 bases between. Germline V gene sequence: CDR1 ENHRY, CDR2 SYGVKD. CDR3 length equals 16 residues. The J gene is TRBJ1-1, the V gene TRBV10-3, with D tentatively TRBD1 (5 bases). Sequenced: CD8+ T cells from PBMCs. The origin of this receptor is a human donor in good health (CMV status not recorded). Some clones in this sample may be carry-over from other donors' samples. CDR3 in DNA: TGTGCCATCAGTGAGTCGAGAGGAGGGGCGCACACTGAAGCTTTCTTT. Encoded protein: CAISESRGGAHTEAFF.